This T cell receptor beta chain originates from a study of control samples from healthy donors and cancer patients. Germline V lookup: CDR1 MRHNA, CDR2 SNTAGT. This CDR3 comprises 17 residues. Trimming cost V 0 bases and J 4 bases, with 17 bases left between them. Measured with immunoSEQ multiplex PCR; TCRdb has only the in-frame clones, and not every one. The table has over 100,000 clones, 90% seen once; the top ten hold roughly 4%. The chain carries TRBV6-4 and TRBJ2-3, with D possibly matching TRBD2 (6 bases). Sequencing was carried out using blood. This receptor was taken from a human donor in good health. The donor label of this sample is uncertain. CDR3 DNA: TGTGCCAGCAGTGACTCGAAAGGGACTGCGGGCTCAGATACGCAGTATTTT. Its protein product is CASSDSKGTAGSDTQYF.